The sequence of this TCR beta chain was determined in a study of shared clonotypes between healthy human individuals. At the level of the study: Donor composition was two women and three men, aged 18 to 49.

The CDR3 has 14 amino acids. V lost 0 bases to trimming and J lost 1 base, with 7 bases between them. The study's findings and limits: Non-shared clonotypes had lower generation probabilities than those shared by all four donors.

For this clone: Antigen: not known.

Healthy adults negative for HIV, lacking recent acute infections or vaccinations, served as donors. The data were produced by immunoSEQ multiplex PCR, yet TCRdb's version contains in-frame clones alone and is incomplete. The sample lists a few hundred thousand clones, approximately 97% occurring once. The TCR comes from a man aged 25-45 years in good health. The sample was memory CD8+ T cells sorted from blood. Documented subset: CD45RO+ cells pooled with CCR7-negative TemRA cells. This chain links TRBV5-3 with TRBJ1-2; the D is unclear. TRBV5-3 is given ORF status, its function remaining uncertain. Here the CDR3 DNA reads TGTGCCAGAAGCTTGGGACCGAGTAACTATGGCTACACCTTC. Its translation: CARSLGPSNYGYTF.